This T cell receptor beta chain came from a study of cytomegalovirus exposure and HLA in healthy donors. The study, taken as a whole, reports: The study assumed roughly uniform donor sequencing depth for presence/absence analyses. In vitro experiments confirmed that a few CMV-associated chains were specific for CMV antigens.

The primer mix had 60 Vbeta and 13 Jbeta primers. Sequenced by immunoSEQ multiplex PCR; TCRdb stores in-frame clones only, minus some. The table has roughly 160,000 clones, almost 80% seen once. A note on this clone: Its antigen is unidentified.

The material sequenced was PBMCs. The source of this sequence is a woman between 45 and 65 years old in good health and CMV-seronegative.

The CDR3 sequence is CASSPYAGGTEAFF. CDR3 DNA: TGTGCCAGCTCACCATATGCCGGGGGCACTGAAGCTTTCTTT. V and J are TRBV18 and TRBJ1-1, with D perhaps TRBD1 (5 bases). The germline gives CDR1 KGHSH, CDR2 LQKENI. V was cut by 2 bases and J by 4 bases, with 11 bases left in between. This CDR3 has 14 residues.